A single sample is the source of the 30 T cell receptor beta chains below, sequenced in a study of blood T cell repertoires in COVID-19. Using immunoSEQ multiplex PCR, the repertoire was profiled, and TCRdb retains in-frame clones only, with some absent. The table has roughly 460,000 clones, approximately 90% seen once; the top ten hold more than 0.7%. Material for sequencing was peripheral blood. Receptors originate from a young man with COVID-19, enrolled during active disease.

CDR3 loop: CASYGGDLRSTDTQYF. The CDR3 nucleotides read TGTGCCAGCTATGGAGGGGACCTACGTAGCACAGATACGCAGTATTTT. The chain links TRBV2 to TRBJ2-3; the D gene is possibly TRBD2 (6 bases). Trimming shortened V by 8 bases and J by 0 bases, and 18 bases separated the two germline ends. The CDR3 consists of 16 residues. Germline V CDR1 and CDR2: SNHLY, FYNNEI.

The chain has TRBV19 and TRBJ1-4; D perhaps matches TRBD1 (6 bases). Germline CDR1 is LNHDA and CDR2 is SQIVND (reference sequence). Trimming pared 6 bases from V and 0 bases from J, leaving 11 bases between. The CDR3 consists of 15 residues. As DNA, the CDR3 is TGTGCCAGTAGCAGGGGAACCTCAACTAATGAAAAACTGTTTTTT. Protein sequence: CASSRGTSTNEKLFF.

The J gene is TRBJ2-7, the V gene TRBV11-2, with D possibly TRBD2 on 6 matching bases. The CDR3 totals 15 residues. The ends were cut back, 1 base at V and 1 base at J, with 11 bases in the middle. In germline, CDR1 is SGHAT, CDR2 FQNNGV. The CDR3 DNA sequence: TGTGCCAGCAGCTTAGTTTCTGGGACTTCCTACGAGCAGTACTTC. It is translated as CASSLVSGTSYEQYF.

V usage is TRBV7-3 and J usage is TRBJ2-7, with a possible D match to TRBD2 (5 bases). The CDR3 covers 14 residues. Per germline, CDR1 SGHTA and CDR2 FQGTGA. Trimming removed 2 bases from V and 1 base from J, with 9 bases in between. CDR3 bases: TGTGCCAGCAGCTTAGCTGGGGAGTCCTACGAGCAGTACTTC. Amino acids: CASSLAGESYEQYF. Using reference TRBV7-3 and TRBJ2-7 for the parts outside the CDR3, the full variable domain is GAGVSQTPSNKVTEKGKYVELRCDPISGHTALYWYRQSLGQGPEFLIYFQGTGAADDSGLPNDRFFAVRPEGSVSTLKIQRTERGDSAVYLCASSLAGESYEQYFGPGTRLTVT.

The chain has TRBV29-1 and TRBJ1-2; no clear D gene. The CDR3 runs to 14 residues. Germline V gives CDR1 SQVTM, CDR2 ANQGSEA. The germline V and J ends were trimmed by 1 base and 3 bases, with 12 bases remaining between them. The CDR3 is CSVEGRSSDYGYTF. In DNA form, the CDR3 reads TGCAGCGTTGAAGGGCGGAGCAGTGACTATGGCTACACCTTC. The full variable domain, rest sourced from reference TRBV29-1 and TRBJ1-2, is SAVISQKPSRDICQRGTSLTIQCQVDSQVTMMFWYRQQPGQSLTLIATANQGSEATYESGFVIDKFPISRPNLTFSTLTVSNMSPEDSSIYLCSVEGRSSDYGYTFGSGTRLTVV.

The rearrangement uses TRBV6-2 or TRBV6-3 and TRBJ2-1; TRBD2 might be the D (6 bases). Germline loops: CDR1 MNHEY, CDR2 SVGEGT. The CDR3 sequence is 16 residues long. V lost 5 bases, J lost 0 bases, and 14 bases lay in between. In DNA, the CDR3 is TGTGCCAGCAGTCCCAAGCGGGCTAGCTCCTACAATGAGCAGTTCTTC. Amino acids: CASSPKRASSYNEQFF.

This clone was seen a few times. This chain uses TRBV18 with TRBJ2-7; a weak D match, TRBD1 (6 bases). Germline V gene sequence: CDR1 KGHSH, CDR2 LQKENI. CDR3 length: 14 amino acids. V was shortened by 2 bases and J by 3 bases, with 11 bases between the two germline ends. As DNA, the CDR3 is TGTGCCAGCTCACCAGGACAGAAAGGCTACGAGCAGTACTTC. Translation gives CASSPGQKGYEQYF.

The chain couples TRBV11-3 to TRBJ2-1, with D unclear. Germline CDR1 reads SGHNT; CDR2 reads YENEEA. The CDR3 is made up of 14 amino acids. Trimming took off 2 bases at V and 4 bases at J, with 9 bases between the two ends. CDR3 nucleotide sequence: TGTGCCAGCAGCTTAAGGAGCGCTTACAATGAGCAGTTCTTC. Amino acids: CASSLRSAYNEQFF.

The rearrangement uses TRBV5-1 and TRBJ2-2; tentative D call: TRBD1 (5 bases). The V gene lost 0 bases and the J gene lost 7 bases, with 10 bases spanning the gap. Germline lookup yields CDR1 SGHRS and CDR2 YFSETQ. The CDR3 loop spans 14 amino acids. As DNA, the CDR3 is TGCGCCAGCAGCTTGGCCACAGGTAGCGGGGAGCTGTTTTTT. It translates to CASSLATGSGELFF.

The V and J genes are TRBV19 and TRBJ2-2; 7 bases map to TRBD1. The CDR3 contains 15 residues. CDR1 is LNHDA, CDR2 SQIVND, per germline (reference sequence). Trimming removed 6 bases from V and 2 bases from J; junction bases left unmatched: 6. The CDR3 coding sequence is TGTGCCAGTAGACCCGGGACAGCTAACACCGGGGAGCTGTTTTTT. It is translated as CASRPGTANTGELFF.

The chain couples TRBV11-2 to TRBJ1-4; D unclear. This CDR3 region has 14 residues. Trimming cost V 5 bases and J 8 bases, with 15 bases left between them. CDR1 is SGHAT and CDR2 is FQNNGV in the germline V gene. CDR3 residues: CASSPWNSGEKLFF. The CDR3 DNA sequence: TGTGCCAGCAGCCCGTGGAACAGCGGGGAAAAACTGTTTTTT. The variable domain in full, with the rest retrieved from reference TRBV11-2 and TRBJ1-4, is EAGVAQSPRYKIIEKRQSVAFWCNPISGHATLYWYQQILGQGPKLLIQFQNNGVVDDSQLPKDRFSAERLKGVDSTLKIQPAKLEDSAVYLCASSPWNSGEKLFFGSGTQLSVL.

The gene calls are TRBV5-4 and TRBJ1-1; possibly TRBD1 for D (6 bases). The CDR3 covers 15 residues. Germline CDR1 SGHNT, CDR2 YYREEE (reference sequence). The V and J ends lost 5 bases and 0 bases respectively, with 14 bases between them. The CDR3 DNA sequence: TGTGCCAGCAGGCCTCCGGGACACATGAACACTGAAGCTTTCTTT. Translating gives CASRPPGHMNTEAFF.

The V gene is TRBV7-6, the J gene TRBJ2-2; a weak D match, TRBD1 (6 bases). Germline lookup yields CDR1 SGHVS and CDR2 FNYEAQ. Trimming took off 4 bases at V and 0 bases at J, with 9 bases between the two ends. The CDR3 runs to 15 residues. The CDR3 protein is CASSSGVSNTGELFF. In nucleotides, the CDR3 is TGTGCCAGCAGCTCAGGGGTTTCGAACACCGGGGAGCTGTTTTTT. Based on the CDR3 plus reference TRBV7-6 and TRBJ2-2, the full variable domain is GAGVSQSPRYKVTKRGQDVALRCDPISGHVSLYWYRQALGQGPEFLTYFNYEAQQDKSGLPNDRFSAERPEGSISTLTIQRTEQRDSAMYRCASSSGVSNTGELFFGEGSRLTVL.

V and J are TRBV7-8 and TRBJ2-3, with 10 bases identical to TRBD2. From germline, CDR1 is SGHVS and CDR2 FQNEAQ. The V and J ends lost 5 bases and 1 base, in that order; junction bases with no gene match: 15. This CDR3 has 19 amino acids. The CDR3 nucleotides read TGTGCCAGCAGCAAAGCGGCGGGGAGACTAGCGGGTCGCACAGATACGCAGTATTTT. Its protein is CASSKAAGRLAGRTDTQYF.

This sequence joins TRBV11-3 and TRBJ2-3; 7 nucleotides align to TRBD1. After removal of 1 base from V and 3 bases from J, the junction contained 1 base not matched to a gene. The CDR3 spans 14 residues. CDR1 and CDR2 (germline): SGHNT, YENEEA. The CDR3 region has the DNA TGTGCCAGCAGCTTAGCCAGGGGGACAGATACGCAGTATTTT. Its protein product is CASSLARGTDTQYF.

The chain recombines TRBV13 with TRBJ1-1; 7 bases fit TRBD1. V lost 4 bases and J lost 3; bases outside the gene matches: 11. CDR1 is PRHDT, CDR2 FYEKMQ, per germline (reference sequence). This CDR3 is 16 amino acids long. DNA of the CDR3: TGTGCCAGCAGCTCAGAGGGGTGGACAGGTCACACTGAAGCTTTCTTT. This sequence encodes CASSSEGWTGHTEAFF. Looking up the rest from reference TRBV13 and TRBJ1-1 gives the full variable domain: AAGVIQSPRHLIKEKRETATLKCYPIPRHDTVYWYQQGPGQDPQFLISFYEKMQSDKGSIPDRFSAQQFSDYHSELNMSSLELGDSALYFCASSSEGWTGHTEAFFGQGTRLTVV.

The chain links TRBV4-1 to TRBJ2-2; 10 bases match TRBD1. V was pared by 4 bases and J by 3 bases, with 5 bases of the junction left unmatched. Germline assignment: CDR1 MGHRA and CDR2 YSYEKL. The CDR3 sequence is 16 residues long. The CDR3 DNA sequence: TGCGCCAGCAGCCTAGGGGACAGGGGTTACACCGGGGAGCTGTTTTTT. Residues: CASSLGDRGYTGELFF.

The chain uses TRBV6-5 and TRBJ1-6, with D hard to call. In germline, CDR1 is MNHEY, CDR2 SVGAGI. The CDR3 runs 16 residues. Trimming stripped 0 bases from V and 7 bases from J, with 13 bases between. The CDR3 sequence: CASSYSREVGNSPLHF. In nucleotides, the CDR3 is TGTGCCAGCAGTTACTCCCGGGAAGTGGGGAATTCACCCCTCCACTTT.

This sequence joins TRBV3-1 (or the pseudogene TRBV3-2) and TRBJ1-2; no definite D call. CDR3 length: 12 amino acids. Deletions cut 2 bases from V and 7 bases from J, with 8 bases between. CDR1 and CDR2 from the germline V gene are LGHDT and YNNKEL (reference sequence). DNA for the CDR3: TGTGCCAGCAGCCAAACGCGGGGTGGCTACACCTTC. This sequence encodes CASSQTRGGYTF.

This clone was seen just once. The gene calls are TRBV7-2 and TRBJ1-5, with D hard to call. Germline loops: CDR1 SGHTA, CDR2 FQGNSA. The CDR3 sequence is 13 residues long. The V end lost 5 bases, the J end lost 4 bases, and 9 bases lay between the germline ends. This CDR3 reads CASSVDRNQPQHF. In DNA, the CDR3 is TGTGCCAGCAGCGTAGATCGGAATCAGCCCCAGCATTTT.

The chain carries TRBV19 and TRBJ2-2; maybe TRBD1 (6 bases). The CDR3 has 14 amino acids. Germline CDR1 reads LNHDA; CDR2 reads SQIVND (reference sequence). Trimming took off 7 bases at V and 0 bases at J, with 9 bases between the two ends. CDR3 sequence: CASTTGSNTGELFF. In DNA form, the CDR3 reads TGTGCCAGTACGACAGGATCGAACACCGGGGAGCTGTTTTTT.

The rearrangement uses TRBV14 and TRBJ2-1; 12 positions agree with TRBD2. CDR3 length: 17 residues. Losses at the gene ends were 0 bases for V and 8 bases for J; bases not matched to a gene: 8. CDR1 SGHDN and CDR2 FVKESK come from the germline V gene. The CDR3 spells CASSQDWTSGIRDEQFF. The CDR3 bases are TGTGCCAGCAGCCAAGATTGGACTAGCGGGATTCGGGATGAGCAGTTCTTC.

The rearrangement joins TRBV2 to TRBJ1-5; D uncertain. V was shortened by 7 bases and J by 0 bases, with 13 bases between the two germline ends. The length of the CDR3 is 15 residues. CDR1 is SNHLY, CDR2 FYNNEI, per germline. CDR3 region: CASKREEYSNQPQHF. The DNA of the CDR3 is TGTGCCAGCAAGCGAGAGGAATATAGCAATCAGCCCCAGCATTTT.

The chain is built from TRBV19 and TRBJ2-5; 8 positions agree with TRBD1. Trimming cost V 3 bases and J 5 bases; bases outside gene matches: 2. CDR1 is LNHDA, CDR2 SQIVND, per germline (reference sequence). CDR3 length: 13 residues. CDR3 sequence (DNA): TGTGCCAGTAGTATGAGGGACAGGGAGACCCAGTACTTC. Translated: CASSMRDRETQYF. The full variable domain, with the rest looked up from reference TRBV19 and TRBJ2-5, is DGGITQSPKYLFRKEGQNVTLSCEQNLNHDAMYWYRQDPGQGLRLIYYSQIVNDFQKGDIAEGYSVSREKKESFPLTVTSAQKNPTAFYLCASSMRDRETQYFGPGTRLLVL.

This clone has more than one count but fewer than ten. The CDR3 coding sequence is TGTGCCAGCAGCGTAGCACAGGGCCACAATTCACCCCTCCACTTT. Its translation is CASSVAQGHNSPLHF. J is TRBJ1-6 and V is TRBV9, with D perhaps matching TRBD1 (6 bases). CDR1 SGDLS and CDR2 YYNGEE come from the germline V gene. The V end lost 0 bases, the J end lost 7 bases, and 11 bases lay between the germline ends. The CDR3 contains 15 residues.

The rearrangement joins TRBV30 to TRBJ2-3; 8 bases align to TRBD2. CDR1 is GTSNPN and CDR2 is SVGIG in the germline V gene (reference sequence). This CDR3 comprises 14 residues. Trimming removed 3 bases from V and 5 bases from J; junction bases left unmatched: 7. The CDR3: CAWRPGGPGDTQYF. DNA of the CDR3: TGTGCCTGGAGACCGGGAGGGCCCGGAGATACGCAGTATTTT.

The count of this clone is one. The chain carries TRBV30 and TRBJ2-2; no reliable D call. The CDR3 runs to 14 residues. V was pared by 0 bases and J by 5 bases, with 10 bases between. CDR1 GTSNPN and CDR2 SVGIG come from the germline V gene (reference sequence). The CDR3 DNA reads TGTGCCTGGAGTGTCAACATTAATACCGGGGAGCTGTTTTTT. Translated, it gives CAWSVNINTGELFF.

The chain couples TRBV18 to TRBJ2-4, with a possible D match to TRBD1 (6 bases). The V end lost 3 bases, the J end lost 0 bases, and 12 bases lay between the germline ends. This CDR3 is built from 16 residues. The germline gives CDR1 KGHSH, CDR2 LQKENI. The CDR3 sequence: CASSPNDRLAKNIQYF. The DNA for the CDR3 is TGTGCCAGCTCACCCAATGACAGGCTAGCCAAAAACATTCAGTACTTC.

The chain joins TRBV29-1 to TRBJ2-5; 8 bases fit TRBD2. The CDR3 loop spans 15 amino acids. Germline CDR1 reads SQVTM; CDR2 reads ANQGSEA. J lost 0 bases, V lost 2 bases, and 5 bases had no gene match. The CDR3 protein is CSVETGGGHQETQYF. CDR3 nucleotide sequence: TGCAGCGTTGAAACGGGCGGGGGGCACCAAGAGACCCAGTACTTC. The whole variable domain, filled in from reference TRBV29-1 and TRBJ2-5, reads SAVISQKPSRDICQRGTSLTIQCQVDSQVTMMFWYRQQPGQSLTLIATANQGSEATYESGFVIDKFPISRPNLTFSTLTVSNMSPEDSSIYLCSVETGGGHQETQYFGPGTRLLVL.

The chain links TRBV5-1 to TRBJ2-3; TRBD1 aligns across 9 bases. CDR1 and CDR2 (germline): SGHRS, YFSETQ. CDR3 length: 16 residues. The V gene end was trimmed by 4 bases and the J gene end by 0 bases; junction bases not matched to a gene: 6. The DNA for the CDR3 is TGCGCCAGCAGCGCGGTCGGACAGGGGAGCACAGATACGCAGTATTTT. Its protein product is CASSAVGQGSTDTQYF.